This TCR beta chain stems from a study of T cells after posttransplantation cyclophosphamide. Study-level findings and limits: Donor CD8+ memory clones often dominated recipient blood repertoires at later times. Recipient CMV seropositivity and CMV reactivation strongly tracked TRB clonality. Skin or GI-infiltrating T cells shared few TRB sequences with blood.

This CDR3 comprises 15 residues. Germline values: CDR1 SGDLS, CDR2 YYNGEE. Trimming at V came to 2 bases and at J to 4 bases, leaving 5 bases not matched to a gene. Details on this clone: As yet, its antigen is unknown.

TCRdb keeps only in-frame clones here, not all; method: immunoSEQ multiplex PCR. This sample yields tens of thousands of clones, of which 86% are seen a single time; less than 3.5% belongs to the top ten. This chain uses TRBV9 with TRBJ2-3; TRBD2 agrees at 9 bases. The source is a man aged 30 to 39 with a blood cancer, CMV-positive, and with a related stem cell donor. The source material was PBMCs. The CDR3 spells CASSVSVAGADTQYF. CDR3 sequence (DNA): TGTGCCAGCAGCGTTTCGGTAGCGGGAGCAGATACGCAGTATTTT.